This is a list of T cell receptor beta chains from one sample in a study of blood T cell repertoires in COVID-19. Libraries were prepared by immunoSEQ multiplex PCR; TCRdb keeps only in-frame clonotypes and omits some of them. This table has approximately 240,000 clones, 92% appearing once. The specimen sequenced was peripheral blood. The receptors originated from a man aged 25-45 years with COVID-19, enrolled during active disease. The CDR3 runs from the conserved cysteine through the conserved F or W. Clone size is shown for a subset of rows, as once, few, many or a class of expanded clone.

V gene: TRBV4-1
J gene: TRBJ1-6
clone size: -
CDR3 protein: CASSQVQNSPLHF

V gene: TRBV7-3
J gene: TRBJ2-3
clone size: -
CDR3 protein: CASSYFGSPDTQYF

V gene: TRBV6-5
J gene: TRBJ2-1
clone size: -
CDR3 protein: CASSYSYRNNEQFF

V gene: TRBV7-2
J gene: TRBJ2-5
clone size: -
CDR3 protein: CASSLALAGGLETQYF

V gene: TRBV5-4
J gene: TRBJ1-2
clone size: -
CDR3 protein: CASSFYNGGNGYTF

V gene: TRBV19
J gene: TRBJ1-5
clone size: -
CDR3 protein: CASGAPTGSGYQPQHF

V gene: TRBV30
J gene: TRBJ2-5
clone size: -
CDR3 protein: CAWSSGQGEETQYF

V gene: TRBV6-4
J gene: TRBJ1-1
clone size: -
CDR3 protein: CASSDSNRGTEAFF

V gene: TRBV7-9
J gene: TRBJ1-5
clone size: -
CDR3 protein: CASSLGRGSQPQHF

V gene: TRBV29-1
J gene: TRBJ1-1
clone size: -
CDR3 protein: CSVLRGLNTEAFF

V gene: TRBV11-2
J gene: TRBJ1-5
clone size: -
CDR3 protein: CASSFDPSGNQPQHF

V gene: TRBV11-3
J gene: TRBJ2-5
clone size: -
CDR3 protein: CASSLRRQETQYF

V gene: TRBV24-1
J gene: TRBJ1-5
clone size: -
CDR3 protein: CATSDSGSNQPQHF

V gene: TRBV6-2/TRBV6-3
J gene: TRBJ2-1
clone size: -
CDR3 protein: CASSLGQGAQNEQFF

V gene: TRBV21-1
J gene: TRBJ1-3
clone size: -
CDR3 protein: CASSIGVVGQTSGNTIYF

V gene: TRBV5-1
J gene: TRBJ1-1
clone size: -
CDR3 protein: CASSLALGDTEAFF

V gene: TRBV18
J gene: TRBJ1-4
clone size: -
CDR3 protein: CASSPSLGLSTEKLFF

V gene: TRBV11-2
J gene: TRBJ1-1
clone size: -
CDR3 protein: CASKVTAMNTEAFF

V gene: TRBV4-1
J gene: TRBJ1-5
clone size: -
CDR3 protein: CASSRAGGYSNQPQHF

V gene: TRBV19
J gene: TRBJ2-7
clone size: -
CDR3 protein: CASTNPEGGGTEQYF

V gene: TRBV7-9
J gene: TRBJ1-1
clone size: -
CDR3 protein: CASNRIGNTEAFF

V gene: TRBV11-1
J gene: TRBJ2-3
clone size: -
CDR3 protein: CASSPRGRDTQYF

V gene: TRBV3-1/TRBV3-2
J gene: TRBJ2-3
clone size: -
CDR3 protein: CASSHTTGVWTDTQYF

V gene: TRBV11-2
J gene: TRBJ1-1
clone size: -
CDR3 protein: CASSTRQGANTEAFF

V gene: TRBV12-5
J gene: TRBJ1-2
clone size: once
CDR3 protein: CASGLQGIYGYTF

V gene: TRBV15
J gene: TRBJ2-5
clone size: -
CDR3 protein: CATSRGPGRGFQETQYF

V gene: TRBV28
J gene: TRBJ1-1
clone size: -
CDR3 protein: CASRVDPTRTEAFF

V gene: TRBV5-1
J gene: TRBJ2-3
clone size: -
CDR3 protein: CASSLVAGGTDTQYF